Below are 21 T cell receptor beta chains sequenced from a single sample in a study of human T cells and chemical hapten exposure. TCRdb processed the RACE reads anew with MiXCR; each CDR3 protein has one entry. The table has 40,000 or so distinct CDR3 sequences, roughly an eighth seen once. The time point was: pre-sensitization, week 0. Described treatment: therapeutic diphenylcyclopropenone sensitization with weekly scalp DPC. It was unfractionated whole blood from which total RNA was extracted. The sample here was whole blood, taken in connection with sensitization to the hapten diphenylcyclopropenone (DPC). The receptors here all came from a woman in her forties with alopecia areata. Some clones in this sample may be carry-over from other donors' samples.

The V call is TRBV28, the J call TRBJ2-7; tentatively, D is TRBD1 (5 bases). Germline CDR1 and CDR2: MDHEN and SYDVKM. This CDR3 spans 13 amino acids. Deletions cut 6 bases from V and 5 bases from J, with 14 bases between. CDR3: CASSPRWGDEQYF. In nucleotides, the CDR3 is TGTGCCAGCAGCCCCCGATGGGGCGACGAGCAGTACTTC.

This clonotype was detected ten times or more. The V and J genes are TRBV30 and TRBJ2-3; 11 bases match TRBD2. The V and J ends lost 5 bases and 6 bases, in that order; junction bases with no gene match: 4. The germline gives CDR1 GTSNPN, CDR2 SVGIG (reference sequence). This CDR3 is 13 amino acids long. The CDR3 DNA follows: TGTGCCTGGTTAGCGGGGGGGCTCGATACGCAGTATTTT. It translates to CAWLAGGLDTQYF. The entire variable domain, with the rest obtained from reference TRBV30 and TRBJ2-3, is as follows: SQTIHQWPATLVQPVGSPLSLECTVEGTSNPNLYWYRQAAGRGLQLLFYSVGIGQISSEVPQNLSASRPQDRQFILSSKKLLLSDSGFYLCAWLAGGLDTQYFGPGTRLTVL.

This clonotype turned up a few times. CDR3 protein: CASSQWTEAFF. DNA for the CDR3: TGTGCCAGCAGCCAGTGGACTGAAGCTTTCTTT. The chain employs TRBV3-1 and TRBJ1-1; D is undetermined. The V end lost 3 bases, the J end lost 5 bases, and 4 bases lay between the germline ends. CDR3 size: 11 residues. Per germline, CDR1 LGHDT and CDR2 YNNKEL (reference sequence).

This clonotype showed up just a few times. The rearrangement joins TRBV30 to TRBJ2-7, with unresolved D. Per germline, CDR1 GTSNPN and CDR2 SVGIG (reference sequence). The CDR3 extends over 13 amino acids. Trimming took 0 bases from V and 10 from J, leaving 16 bases between them. CDR3 nucleotides: TGTGCCTGGAGTGTACGCCGGGCGCCGAAACAGTACTTC. Its protein product is CAWSVRRAPKQYF. The whole variable domain, remainder taken from reference TRBV30 and TRBJ2-7, is SQTIHQWPATLVQPVGSPLSLECTVEGTSNPNLYWYRQAAGRGLQLLFYSVGIGQISSEVPQNLSASRPQDRQFILSSKKLLLSDSGFYLCAWSVRRAPKQYFGPGTRLTVT.

This clonotype was detected many times. The chain recombines TRBV5-6 with TRBJ2-7; 8 bases align to TRBD1. V dropped 4 bases and J dropped 2; count of bases not matched to a gene: 8. CDR1 is SGHDT and CDR2 is YYEEEE in the germline V gene. The CDR3 runs to 15 residues. The CDR3 nucleotides read TGTGCCAGCAGCCTGGTGGACAGGGCTACCTACGAGCAGTACTTC. This codes for CASSLVDRATYEQYF.

In regard to this clonotype: Given a much more abundant clone one base away, this may be a read error. The CDR3: CASSRWVANTGELFF. The CDR3 DNA follows: TGTGCCAGCAGTAGGTGGGTCGCGAACACCGGGGAGCTGTTTTTT. The chain links TRBV28 to TRBJ2-2; D gene unclear. Germline loops: CDR1 MDHEN, CDR2 SYDVKM. The CDR3 loop spans 15 amino acids. With 5 bases removed from V and 0 bases from J, the gap between germline ends came to 10 bases.

CDR3 sequence (DNA): TGTGCCAGCAGTTACCGCTTCGGGGACACTGAAGCTTTCTTT. This codes for CASSYRFGDTEAFF. The chain employs TRBV6-2 or TRBV6-3 and TRBJ1-1; D gene uncertain. CDR1 and CDR2 from the germline V gene are MNHEY and SVGEGT. The CDR3 contains 14 residues. Trimming cost V 2 bases and J 3 bases, with 10 bases left between them.

This clonotype was detected a few times. This rearrangement joins TRBV7-2 to TRBJ2-7, with no clear D. The CDR3 contains 12 residues. The V and J ends lost 5 bases and 7 bases respectively, with 12 bases between them. Germline loops: CDR1 SGHTA, CDR2 FQGNSA. The CDR3 coding sequence is TGTGCCAGCAGCCCCCCCTTAGGGGAGCAGTACTTC. Its translation: CASSPPLGEQYF.

Many counts were recorded for this clonotype. The gene calls are TRBV20-1 and TRBJ2-5, with 11 bases identical to TRBD2. This CDR3 has 17 amino acids. Germline V CDR1 and CDR2: DFQATT, SNEGSKA (reference sequence). The V and J ends lost 5 bases and 4 bases, in that order; junction bases with no gene match: 15. Written as DNA, the CDR3 is TGCAGTGCTGACCGAATGGGGGCTAGCGGGAGGAGAGAGACCCAGTACTTC. This sequence encodes CSADRMGASGRRETQYF.

This clonotype was found a few times. The DNA of the CDR3 is TGTGCCAGCAGCCTACAGGGAGGGGCTAGTGAGCAGTTCTTC. This sequence encodes CASSLQGGASEQFF. The chain links TRBV12-3 or TRBV12-4 to TRBJ2-1, with a weak D call TRBD2 (7 bases). V gave up 6 bases and J gave up 9 bases, with 18 bases separating them. The CDR3 has 14 residues.

This clonotype was detected ten times or more. V usage is TRBV10-1 and J usage is TRBJ2-5, with 7 nucleotides matching TRBD2. CDR3 length: 13 amino acids. Per the germline V gene, CDR1 is WNHNN and CDR2 is SYGVQD (reference sequence). Germline trimming cut 5 bases from V and 4 bases from J; bases unmatched to any gene: 4. The CDR3 sequence: CASSPSGAETQYF. CDR3 DNA sequence: TGCGCCAGCAGTCCCAGCGGGGCAGAGACCCAGTACTTC.

V usage is TRBV10-2 and J usage is TRBJ2-1; D is unresolved. Germline assignment: CDR1 WSHSY and CDR2 SAAADI. This CDR3 is built from 15 residues. Trimming cost V 6 bases and J 5 bases, with 17 bases left between them. CDR3 sequence reads: CASSDDWVSNNEQFF. DNA for the CDR3: TGCGCCAGCAGCGATGACTGGGTGTCGAACAATGAGCAGTTCTTC.

The CDR3 region is CASSLMGGLADTQYF. The CDR3 DNA reads as TGCGCCAGCAGCTTGATGGGGGGTTTGGCAGATACGCAGTATTTT. J is TRBJ2-3 and V is TRBV5-1; weak D call: TRBD2 (6 bases). The germline V and J ends were trimmed by 1 base and 4 bases, with 13 bases remaining between them. Germline assignment: CDR1 SGHRS and CDR2 YFSETQ. The CDR3 is made up of 15 amino acids.

This clonotype has more than one count but fewer than ten. The chain uses TRBV18 and TRBJ2-1; weak D call: TRBD1 (6 bases). Germline CDR1 is KGHSH and CDR2 is LQKENI. Trimming removed 2 bases from V and 2 bases from J, with 13 bases in between. CDR3 length: 16 residues. CDR3 in DNA: TGTGCCAGCTCACCAATCAGGGGTGGCACCTACAATGAGCAGTTCTTC. Amino acids: CASSPIRGGTYNEQFF.

This clonotype was observed at least ten times. The rearrangement links TRBV6-5 to TRBJ2-7; TRBD1 matches at 11 bases. Germline CDR1 is MNHEY and CDR2 is SVGAGI. V lost 5 bases, J lost 4 bases, and 4 bases stayed unmatched. This CDR3 region has 14 residues. In nucleotides, the CDR3 is TGTGCCAGCAGTGCCGGGACAGGGGGATACGAGCAGTACTTC. It translates to CASSAGTGGYEQYF.

This clonotype was seen ten or more times. V usage is TRBV14 and J usage is TRBJ2-7; the D is unclear. Germline V gene data show CDR1 as SGHDN and CDR2 as FVKESK. V lost 1 base and J lost 5, with 12 bases in between. The CDR3 is made up of 14 amino acids. The CDR3 protein is CASSQVFKYDEQYF. CDR3 nucleotides: TGTGCCAGCAGCCAAGTCTTTAAGTACGACGAGCAGTACTTC.

This chain joins TRBV28 and TRBJ2-5; TRBD2 is a possible D gene (5 bases). Between the trimmed V and J ends, which lost 10 bases and 5 bases, there was a span of 11 bases. CDR3 length equals 11 residues. Germline lookup yields CDR1 MDHEN and CDR2 SYDVKM. The chain's CDR3 is CATLEFETQYF. In DNA form, the CDR3 reads TGTGCCACACTAGAGTTCGAGACCCAGTACTTC.

There are many counts of this clonotype. V gene TRBV11-3 combines with J gene TRBJ2-2; TRBD1 matches at 7 bases. Germline CDR1 SGHNT, CDR2 YENEEA. The V segment lost 3 bases and the J segment 4 bases; nucleotides outside the gene matches: 2. The CDR3 is 14 amino acids. CDR3: CASSFPGGTGELFF. CDR3 DNA sequence: TGTGCCAGCAGCTTTCCAGGGGGCACCGGGGAGCTGTTTTTT.

This clonotype was recorded at least ten times. The chain joins TRBV12-3 or TRBV12-4 to TRBJ2-1; tentative D call: TRBD1 (7 bases). This CDR3 is 17 amino acids long. V lost 3 bases, J lost 8 bases, and 23 bases lay in between. The CDR3 nucleotides are TGTGCCAGCAGTTTTCGACAGGGAGGCCCCGAGGTCGATGAGCAGTTCTTC. Protein: CASSFRQGGPEVDEQFF.

The chain carries TRBV28 and TRBJ2-3; D ambiguous. Germline V CDR1 and CDR2: MDHEN, SYDVKM. The CDR3 contains 14 residues. V was pared by 4 bases and J by 7 bases, with 15 bases between. The CDR3 sequence: CASSSSPLDYTQYF. Written as DNA, the CDR3 is TGTGCCAGCAGTTCATCCCCACTTGATTATACGCAGTATTTT.

The chain couples TRBV9 to TRBJ1-1; 7 nucleotides align to TRBD1. V shed 3 bases, J shed 5 bases, and the junction held 7 bases outside the gene matches. Germline V gene lookup returns CDR1 SGDLS and CDR2 YYNGEE. The CDR3 is 14 residues long. The CDR3 region has the DNA TGTGCCAGCAGCGCCGGGACAGCACTAACTGAAGCTTTCTTT. Encoded protein: CASSAGTALTEAFF.